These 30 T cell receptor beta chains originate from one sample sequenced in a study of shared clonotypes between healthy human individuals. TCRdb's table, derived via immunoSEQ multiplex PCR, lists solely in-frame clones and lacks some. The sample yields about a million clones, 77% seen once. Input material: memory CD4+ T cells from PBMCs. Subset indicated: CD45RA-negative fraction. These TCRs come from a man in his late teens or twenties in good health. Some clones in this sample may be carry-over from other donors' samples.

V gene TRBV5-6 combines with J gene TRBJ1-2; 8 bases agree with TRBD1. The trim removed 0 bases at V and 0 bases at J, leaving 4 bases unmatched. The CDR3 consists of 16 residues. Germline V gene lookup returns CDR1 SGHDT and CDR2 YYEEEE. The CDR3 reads CASSLVGQAANYGYTF. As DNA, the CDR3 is TGTGCCAGCAGCTTGGTGGGACAGGCAGCTAACTATGGCTACACCTTC. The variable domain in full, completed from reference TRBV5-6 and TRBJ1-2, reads DAGVTQSPTHLIKTRGQQVTLRCSPKSGHDTVSWYQQALGQGPQFIFQYYEEEERQRGNFPDRFSGHQFPNYSSELNVNALLLGDSALYLCASSLVGQAANYGYTFGSGTRLTVV.

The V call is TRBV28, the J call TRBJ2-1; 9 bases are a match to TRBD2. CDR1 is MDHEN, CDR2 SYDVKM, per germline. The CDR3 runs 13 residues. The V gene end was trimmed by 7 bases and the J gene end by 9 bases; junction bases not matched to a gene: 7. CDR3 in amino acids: CASIGREGGEQFF. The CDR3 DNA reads TGTGCCAGCATCGGGCGGGAGGGTGGTGAGCAGTTCTTC.

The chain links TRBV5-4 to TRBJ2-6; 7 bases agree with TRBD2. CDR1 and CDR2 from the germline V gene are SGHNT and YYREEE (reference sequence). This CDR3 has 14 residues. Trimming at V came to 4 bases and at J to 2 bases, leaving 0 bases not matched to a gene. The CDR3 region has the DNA TGTGCCAGCAGCCGGGAGGCTGGGGCCAACGTCCTGACTTTC. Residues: CASSREAGANVLTF.

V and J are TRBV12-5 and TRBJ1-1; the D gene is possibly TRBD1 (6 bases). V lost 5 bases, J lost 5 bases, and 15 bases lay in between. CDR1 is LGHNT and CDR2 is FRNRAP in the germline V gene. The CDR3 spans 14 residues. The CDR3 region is CASGQPGGGTEAFF. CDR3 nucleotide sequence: TGTGCTAGTGGTCAGCCCGGAGGGGGAACTGAAGCTTTCTTT.

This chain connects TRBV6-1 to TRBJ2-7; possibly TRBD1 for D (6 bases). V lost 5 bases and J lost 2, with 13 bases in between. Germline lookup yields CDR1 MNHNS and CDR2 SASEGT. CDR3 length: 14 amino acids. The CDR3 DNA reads TGTGCCAGCAGTTCCTATCCAGGGGCCTACGAGCAGTACTTC. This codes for CASSSYPGAYEQYF.

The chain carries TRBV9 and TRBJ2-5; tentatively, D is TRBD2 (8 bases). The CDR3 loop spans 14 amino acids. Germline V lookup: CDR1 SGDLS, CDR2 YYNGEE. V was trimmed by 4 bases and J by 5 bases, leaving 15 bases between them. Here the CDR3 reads CASSRLATGETQYF. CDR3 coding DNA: TGTGCCAGCAGCCGACTAGCGACAGGGGAGACCCAGTACTTC.

CDR3 sequence reads: CASSRPGQTSYEQYF. The CDR3, as DNA: TGTGCCAGCAGTCGTCCGGGACAGACTTCCTACGAGCAGTACTTC. The chain recombines TRBV5-4 with TRBJ2-7; 7 bases agree with TRBD1. Germline V gene lookup returns CDR1 SGHNT and CDR2 YYREEE (reference sequence). This CDR3 region has 15 residues. The V and J ends lost 5 bases and 1 base, in that order; junction bases with no gene match: 9.

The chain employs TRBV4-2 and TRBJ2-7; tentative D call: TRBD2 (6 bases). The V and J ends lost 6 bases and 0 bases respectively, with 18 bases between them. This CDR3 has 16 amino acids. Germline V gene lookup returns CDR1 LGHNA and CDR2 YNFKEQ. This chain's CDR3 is CASSHTSGDRSYEQYF. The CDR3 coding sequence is TGTGCCAGCAGTCACACTTCGGGGGATCGCTCCTACGAGCAGTACTTC.

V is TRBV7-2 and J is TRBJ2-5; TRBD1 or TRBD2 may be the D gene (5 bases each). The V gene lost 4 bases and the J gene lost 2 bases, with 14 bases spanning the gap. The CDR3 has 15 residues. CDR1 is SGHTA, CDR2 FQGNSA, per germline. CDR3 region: CASSSGRWGQETQYF. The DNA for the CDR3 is TGTGCCAGCAGCTCGGGGCGCTGGGGGCAAGAGACCCAGTACTTC. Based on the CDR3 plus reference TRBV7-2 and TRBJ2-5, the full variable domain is GAGVSQSPSNKVTEKGKDVELRCDPISGHTALYWYRQSLGQGLEFLIYFQGNSAPDKSGLPSDRFSAERTGGSVSTLTIQRTQQEDSAVYLCASSSGRWGQETQYFGPGTRLLVL.

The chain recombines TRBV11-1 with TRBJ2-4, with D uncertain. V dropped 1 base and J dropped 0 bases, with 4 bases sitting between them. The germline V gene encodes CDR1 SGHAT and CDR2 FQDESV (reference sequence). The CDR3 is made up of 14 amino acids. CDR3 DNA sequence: TGTGCCAGCAGCTTAGGGGTAGCCAAAAACATTCAGTACTTC. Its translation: CASSLGVAKNIQYF.

This chain's CDR3 is CASSGLDEQFF. The DNA of the CDR3 is TGTGCCAGCTCGGGTCTGGATGAGCAGTTCTTC. V is TRBV18 and J is TRBJ2-1; D gene unclear. This CDR3 contains 11 residues. V shed 6 bases and J shed 8 bases, with 8 bases lying between them. CDR1 is KGHSH and CDR2 is LQKENI in the germline V gene.

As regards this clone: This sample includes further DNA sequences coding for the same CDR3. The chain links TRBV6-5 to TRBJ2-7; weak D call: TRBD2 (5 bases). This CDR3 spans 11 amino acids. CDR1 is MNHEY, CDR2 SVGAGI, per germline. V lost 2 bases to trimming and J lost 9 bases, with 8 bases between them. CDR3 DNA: TGTGCCAGCAGTTACCAGCGGATGCAGTACTTC. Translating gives CASSYQRMQYF.

Here the CDR3 DNA reads TGTGCCAGCTCACCCCGTTCGGCCGGGGGGAGGAATGAGCAGTTCTTC. As protein: CASSPRSAGGRNEQFF. This chain uses TRBV18 with TRBJ2-1; 7 nucleotides line up with TRBD2. Trimming took 3 bases from V and 7 from J; bases not matched to a gene: 12. The V gene's germline CDR1 is KGHSH and CDR2 LQKENI. The CDR3 has 16 residues.

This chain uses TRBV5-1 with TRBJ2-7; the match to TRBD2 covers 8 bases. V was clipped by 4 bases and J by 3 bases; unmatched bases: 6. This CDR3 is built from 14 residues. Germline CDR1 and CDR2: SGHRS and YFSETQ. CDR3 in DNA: TGCGCCAGCAGCCCTATAGCGGGATTCTACGAGCAGTACTTC. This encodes CASSPIAGFYEQYF.

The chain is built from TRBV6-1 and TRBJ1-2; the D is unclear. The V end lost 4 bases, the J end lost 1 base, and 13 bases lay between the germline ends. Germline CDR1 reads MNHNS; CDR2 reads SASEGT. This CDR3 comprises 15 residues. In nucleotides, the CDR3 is TGTGCCAGCAGTGGCATTGAAGGCGTTAACTATGGCTACACCTTC. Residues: CASSGIEGVNYGYTF.

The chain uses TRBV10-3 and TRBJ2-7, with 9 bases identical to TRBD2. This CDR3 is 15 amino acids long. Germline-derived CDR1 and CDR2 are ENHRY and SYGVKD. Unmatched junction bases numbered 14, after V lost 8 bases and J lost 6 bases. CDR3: CAISLGGGRASEQYF. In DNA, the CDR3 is TGTGCCATCTCCCTAGGGGGCGGGAGGGCCTCCGAGCAGTACTTC.

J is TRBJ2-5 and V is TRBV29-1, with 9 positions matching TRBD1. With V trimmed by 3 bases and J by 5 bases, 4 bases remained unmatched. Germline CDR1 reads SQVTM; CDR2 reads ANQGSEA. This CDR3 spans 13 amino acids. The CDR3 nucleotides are TGCAGCGTTGATGGGACAGGGAGGGAGACCCAGTACTTC. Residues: CSVDGTGRETQYF.

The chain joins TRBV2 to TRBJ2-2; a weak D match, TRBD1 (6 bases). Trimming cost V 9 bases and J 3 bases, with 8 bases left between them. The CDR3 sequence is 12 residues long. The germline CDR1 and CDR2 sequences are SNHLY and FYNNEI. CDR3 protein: CASGQHTGELFF. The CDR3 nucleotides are TGTGCCAGTGGACAGCACACCGGGGAGCTGTTTTTT.

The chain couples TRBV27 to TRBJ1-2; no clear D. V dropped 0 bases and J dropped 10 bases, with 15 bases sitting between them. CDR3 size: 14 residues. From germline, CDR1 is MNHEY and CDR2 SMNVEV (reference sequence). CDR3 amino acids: CASSLSGSATTYTF. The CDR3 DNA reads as TGTGCCAGCAGTTTATCTGGGTCGGCTACAACCTACACCTTC.

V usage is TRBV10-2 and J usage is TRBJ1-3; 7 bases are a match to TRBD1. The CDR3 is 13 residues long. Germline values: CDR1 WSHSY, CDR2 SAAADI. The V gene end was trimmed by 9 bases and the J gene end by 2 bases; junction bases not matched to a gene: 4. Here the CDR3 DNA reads TGCGCCAGTAAGACAGGGACTGGAAACACCATATATTTT. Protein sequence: CASKTGTGNTIYF.

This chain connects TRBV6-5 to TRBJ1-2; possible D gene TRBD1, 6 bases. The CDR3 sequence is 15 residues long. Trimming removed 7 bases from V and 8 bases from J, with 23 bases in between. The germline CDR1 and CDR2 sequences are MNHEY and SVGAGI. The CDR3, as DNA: TGTGCCAGCACCCCCAGCGGGACACTGCCCTTGGGCTACACCTTC. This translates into CASTPSGTLPLGYTF.

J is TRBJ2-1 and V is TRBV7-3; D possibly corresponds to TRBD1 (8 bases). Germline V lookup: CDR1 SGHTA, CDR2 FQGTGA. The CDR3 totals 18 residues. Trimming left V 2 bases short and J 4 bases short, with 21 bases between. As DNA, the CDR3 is TGTGCCAGCAGCTTACGGGCAGGGGGCGGGAGCCGATACAATGAGCAGTTCTTC. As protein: CASSLRAGGGSRYNEQFF.

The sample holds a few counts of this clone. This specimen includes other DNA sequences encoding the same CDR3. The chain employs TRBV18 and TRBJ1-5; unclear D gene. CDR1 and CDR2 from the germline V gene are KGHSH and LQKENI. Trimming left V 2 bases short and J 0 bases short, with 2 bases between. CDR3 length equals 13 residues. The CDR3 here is CASSPGSNQPQHF. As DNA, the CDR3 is TGTGCCAGCTCACCAGGTAGCAATCAGCCCCAGCATTTT.

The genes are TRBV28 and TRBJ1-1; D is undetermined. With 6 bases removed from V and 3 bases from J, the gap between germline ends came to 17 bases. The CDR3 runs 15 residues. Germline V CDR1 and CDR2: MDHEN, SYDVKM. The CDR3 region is CASRKLQRTYTEAFF. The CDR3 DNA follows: TGTGCCAGCAGGAAACTACAGCGTACCTACACTGAAGCTTTCTTT. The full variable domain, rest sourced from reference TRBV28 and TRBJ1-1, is DVKVTQSSRYLVKRTGEKVFLECVQDMDHENMFWYRQDPGLGLRLIYFSYDVKMKEKGDIPEGYSVSREKKERFSLILESASTNQTSMYLCASRKLQRTYTEAFFGQGTRLTVV.

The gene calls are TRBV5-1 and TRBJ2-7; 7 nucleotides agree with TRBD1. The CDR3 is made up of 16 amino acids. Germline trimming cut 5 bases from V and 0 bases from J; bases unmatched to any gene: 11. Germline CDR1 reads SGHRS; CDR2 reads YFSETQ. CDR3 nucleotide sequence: TGCGCCAGCAGGGTAGGGGGCTCTGCCCGCTCCTACGAGCAGTACTTC. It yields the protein CASRVGGSARSYEQYF.

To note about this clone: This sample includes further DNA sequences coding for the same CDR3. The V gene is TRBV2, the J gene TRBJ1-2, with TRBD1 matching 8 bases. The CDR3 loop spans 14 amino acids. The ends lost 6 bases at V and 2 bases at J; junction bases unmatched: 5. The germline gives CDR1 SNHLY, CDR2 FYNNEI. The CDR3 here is CASSGQGRNYGYTF. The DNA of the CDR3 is TGTGCCAGCAGCGGACAGGGCCGAAACTATGGCTACACCTTC.

Written as DNA, the CDR3 is TGTGCCAGCAGCTTCGAGCGGGAGGAAGGCGAGCAGTACTTC. Its translation: CASSFEREEGEQYF. The gene calls are TRBV7-2 and TRBJ2-7; 9 bases agree with TRBD2. There are 14 residues in the CDR3. Trimming cost V 3 bases and J 6 bases; bases outside gene matches: 6. Germline V gene data show CDR1 as SGHTA and CDR2 as FQGNSA.

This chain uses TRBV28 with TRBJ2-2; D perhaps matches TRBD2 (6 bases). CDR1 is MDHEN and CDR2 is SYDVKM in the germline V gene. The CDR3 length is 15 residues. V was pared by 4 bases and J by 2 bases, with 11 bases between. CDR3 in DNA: TGTGCCAGCAGTTCCTTAGGACTAAACACCGGGGAGCTGTTTTTT. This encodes CASSSLGLNTGELFF.

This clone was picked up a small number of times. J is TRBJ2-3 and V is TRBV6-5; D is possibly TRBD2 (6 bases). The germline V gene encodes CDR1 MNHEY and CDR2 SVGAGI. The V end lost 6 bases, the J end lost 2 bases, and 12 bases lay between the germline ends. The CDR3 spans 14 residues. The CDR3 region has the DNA TGTGCCAGCAGAAGAGCGGGCTCCACAGATACGCAGTATTTT. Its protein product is CASRRAGSTDTQYF.

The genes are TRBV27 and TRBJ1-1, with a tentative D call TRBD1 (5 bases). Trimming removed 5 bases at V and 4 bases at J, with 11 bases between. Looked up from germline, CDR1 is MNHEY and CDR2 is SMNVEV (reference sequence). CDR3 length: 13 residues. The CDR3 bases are TGTGCCAGCAGTCCCCACGGGACCACTGAAGCTTTCTTT. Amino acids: CASSPHGTTEAFF.